This TCR beta chain was profiled in a study of CD8 T cells in ankylosing spondylitis. The germline V and J ends were trimmed by 6 bases and 7 bases, with 18 bases remaining between them. The CDR3 contains 13 residues. From germline, CDR1 is DFQATT and CDR2 SNEGSKA (reference sequence). Turning to this clonotype: The target antigen is unknown.

Overall study findings and caveats: Within ankylosing spondylitis blood, a TCR beta motif made up of several highly homologous variants appeared to be characteristic. Clones linked to disease, bearing a CD8+ phenotype, were relatively rare in peripheral blood. Matched ankylosing spondylitis synovial fluid reportedly contained a significantly enriched population of disease-linked clones.

Libraries of TCR beta came from quantitative 5'-RACE with molecular barcodes. TCRdb re-analysed the 5' RACE reads in MiXCR, keeping a single row per CDR3 protein. The sample consists of about 260,000 distinct CDR3 sequences, under 30% of them appearing once. The chain combines TRBV20-1 with TRBJ2-5; D remains unclear. The clonotype comes from a male donor with ankylosing spondylitis or in good health (not recorded which). Sequenced sample: blood, either unsorted or a sorted T cell fraction (not recorded which). CDR3 DNA: TGCAGTGCAACAGTGGCTGGAGTGGGGACCCAGTACTTC. It yields the protein CSATVAGVGTQYF.